The source of this T cell receptor beta chain is a study of CD4+ T cells in melanoma. Study-level points and caveats: A reported correlation linked neoantigen-specific CD4+ T cells to CD8+, macrophage and B cell function. Neoantigen-specific CD4+ T cells in melanoma reportedly had diverse differentiation states.

This clone was counted once. Its antigen is unknown. Here immunoSEQ multiplex PCR was the method, and the copy in TCRdb shows in-frame clones only, minus some. The sample contains under 20,000 clones, 70% to 80% of which appear only once. V shed 4 bases and J 5 bases; nucleotides not matched to a gene: 10. The CDR3 length is 16 residues. CDR1 is MGHRA, CDR2 YSYEKL, per germline. The chain has TRBV4-1 and TRBJ2-1; 8 nucleotides agree with TRBD1. The sequenced sample was cells from a culture (not recorded whether cultured in vitro). The TCR originated in a human donor with melanoma. CDR3 in amino acids: CASSLAGTGRDNEQFF. The CDR3, as DNA: TGCGCCAGCAGCCTCGCCGGGACAGGAAGAGACAATGAGCAGTTCTTC.